This TCR beta chain was captured by sequencing in a study of shared clonotypes between healthy human individuals. General study findings and limits: The four-donor shared clonotypes exceeded non-shared clonotypes in generation probability, with non-shared ones scoring lower. Approximately 5% of naive CD4 clonotypes were shared across a handful of donors. Naive subsets typically showed greater estimated richness than memory subsets.

Each cell subset's genomic DNA was divided evenly among several immunoSEQ plates. Method: immunoSEQ multiplex PCR; TCRdb's copy keeps in-frame clones and lacks some. The table lists 2 million to 2.5 million clones, around 93% of them singletons. To note about this clone: Its antigen is unidentified.

V lost 1 base, J lost 4 bases, and 7 bases stayed unmatched. Germline lookup yields CDR1 MNHNS and CDR2 SASEGT. There are 16 residues in the CDR3. The material sequenced was naive CD4+ T cells from PBMCs. Subset noted: CD45RA+ positively selected. This clonotype was obtained from a man younger than 35 in good health. Some clones in this sample may be carry-over from other donors' samples. The chain has TRBV6-1 and TRBJ2-3, with 8 nucleotides matching TRBD2. The CDR3 DNA reads TGTGCCAGCAGTGAAGTGCCTAGCGGGTGGGCAGATACGCAGTATTTT. Translating gives CASSEVPSGWADTQYF.